These T cell receptor beta chains were read from a single sample in a study of sequential checkpoint blockade in melanoma. Sequenced by immunoSEQ multiplex PCR; TCRdb stores in-frame clones only, minus some. Found here are 2,500 to 3,000 clones, approximately 22% of them singletons; the top ten hold under 25%. The sequencing used tumor tissue (inferred from file names), collected from a patient given nivolumab and ipilimumab in sequence. Every receptor here comes from a human donor with melanoma. The CDR3 runs from the conserved cysteine through the conserved F or W. Fields, in order: V gene, clone size, D gene, J gene, CDR3 DNA, CDR3 protein. D genes are given only for firm matches. The listing skips clone size in some rows; elsewhere it reads once, few, many or a size class.

TRBV30	NA	TRBD1	TRBJ1-3	TGTGCCTGGAGCGACAGGGGGCTTTTCTCTGGAAACACCATATATTTT	CAWSDRGLFSGNTIYF
TRBV18	NA	NA	TRBJ2-7	TGTGCCAGCTTACCGGTAGGGGGGTCTGGCGAGCAGTACTTC	CASLPVGGSGEQYF
TRBV19	NA	NA	TRBJ1-4	TGTGCCGTCTCCCCGGGGGGCAATGAAAAACTGTTTTTT	CAVSPGGNEKLFF
TRBV9	medium-sized	NA	TRBJ1-1	TGTGCCAGCAGCGTATCCCGGGGTGTCACTGAAGCTTTCTTT	CASSVSRGVTEAFF
TRBV10-2	few	NA	TRBJ2-3	TGCGCCAGCAGTGAGGGTAGCGAGCCCACAGATACGCAGTATTTT	CASSEGSEPTDTQYF
TRBV10-2	NA	TRBD2	TRBJ2-1	TGCGCCAGCAGGGGGGACCCGCGGGGGTCCTACAATGAGCAGTTCTTC	CASRGDPRGSYNEQFF
TRBV19	NA	NA	TRBJ2-3	TGTGCCAGTAGTGTCGGGACTGGGTTCGGTACGCAGTATTTT	CASSVGTGFGTQYF
TRBV6-8	NA	TRBD1	TRBJ1-6	TGTGCCAGCAGTTCCACAGGGGCCCGGTCACCCCTCCACTTT	CASSSTGARSPLHF
TRBV10-2	few	NA	TRBJ1-2	TGCGCCAGCAGTGGAGCAGAGTCGAATCCCTCTAAGGCCGGCTACACCTTC	CASSGAESNPSKAGYTF
TRBV11-3	medium-sized	NA	TRBJ1-1	TGTGCCAGCAGCTTGTCCCCGGGAACGAACACTGAAGCTTTCTTT	CASSLSPGTNTEAFF
TRBV15	NA	TRBD1	TRBJ2-1	TGTGCCACCAGCACCGGGACAGGGTGGGTTGAGCAGTTCTTC	CATSTGTGWVEQFF
TRBV18	NA	NA	TRBJ2-1	TGTGCCAGCTCACCCCAGACAGGCAGGAACAATGAGCAGTTCTTC	CASSPQTGRNNEQFF
TRBV11-3	NA	TRBD1	TRBJ2-1	TGTGCCAGCAGCCCTAAACAGACAGGGGGTTCGAATGAGCAGTTCTTC	CASSPKQTGGSNEQFF
TRBV9	medium-sized	NA	TRBJ2-3	TGTGCCAGCAGCCCCCCGGGGGGGACAGAATTCACAGATACGCAGTATTTT	CASSPPGGTEFTDTQYF
TRBV11-3	medium-sized	NA	TRBJ2-5	TGTGCCAGCAGCTCGCTGGGCAGCTCAGAAGAGACCCAGTACTTC	CASSSLGSSEETQYF
TRBV18	NA	NA	TRBJ1-2	TGTGCCAGCTCACCGGGTACAGGGAGATACGGCTACACCTTC	CASSPGTGRYGYTF
TRBV6-8	medium-sized	TRBD1	TRBJ2-1	TGTGCCATCAGACCCGGGACAGCAGCCTACAATGAGCAGTTCTTC	CAIRPGTAAYNEQFF
TRBV9	NA	NA	TRBJ1-2	TGTGCCAGCAGCGCCGACTTGGGTCGGGGTGGCTACACCTTC	CASSADLGRGGYTF
TRBV6-8	NA	NA	TRBJ1-1	TGTGCCTCAACACCCCGACCGCAGGGGAACACTGAAGCTTTCTTT	CASTPRPQGNTEAFF
TRBV6-8	NA	TRBD1	TRBJ1-2	TGTGCCAGCAGTTACTCATGGGGACAGGGGGCTAACTATGGCTACACCTTC	CASSYSWGQGANYGYTF
TRBV19	NA	NA	TRBJ1-1	TGTGCCAGTAAGGGGGTCTGGGGCACTGAAGCTTTCTTT	CASKGVWGTEAFF
TRBV5-1	NA	TRBD2	TRBJ2-2	TGCGCCAGCAGCTTCCCCACAAGCGGGAGACGGACCGGGGAGCTGTTTTTT	CASSFPTSGRRTGELFF
TRBV19	NA	NA	TRBJ1-2	TGTGCCAGTAGTGAGGGGGTGGTTACTGGCTACACCTTC	CASSEGVVTGYTF
TRBV19	NA	TRBD2	TRBJ2-1	TGTGCCACCAAGGATCCGGGAGGGCCATGGGCTGAGCAGTTCTTC	CATKDPGGPWAEQFF
TRBV6-8	large	NA	TRBJ1-1	TGTGCCAGCCATCCTGGGACGCTGACTGAAGCTTTCTTT	CASHPGTLTEAFF
TRBV28	NA	NA	TRBJ1-1	TGTGCCAGCAGTTTAGGCCAGGGGTTTAGAACTGAAGCTTTCTTT	CASSLGQGFRTEAFF
TRBV9	few	NA	TRBJ2-7	TGTGCCAGCAAGGGCAGCTCCTACGAGCAGTACTTC	CASKGSSYEQYF
TRBV9	many	TRBD2	TRBJ2-1	TGTGCCAGCAGCTCCTCATCTAGCGGGAGCTACAATGAGCAGTTCTTC	CASSSSSSGSYNEQFF
TRBV5-1	NA	NA	TRBJ2-7	TGCGCCAGCAGGTCTCTACCCACCCCCATCTACGAGCAGTACTTC	CASRSLPTPIYEQYF
TRBV9	NA	NA	TRBJ1-3	TGTGCCAGCAGCGTAAGATCCTCTGGAAACACCATATATTTT	CASSVRSSGNTIYF
TRBV19	few	TRBD2	TRBJ2-1	TGTGCCAGTAGTACGACTAGCGGGGGAATATTCGAGCAGTTCTTC	CASSTTSGGIFEQFF
TRBV11-3	NA	TRBD2	TRBJ2-3	TGTGCCAGCAGCTTGGAACTAGCGGGGGGGCGTGATACGCAGTATTTT	CASSLELAGGRDTQYF
TRBV9	NA	TRBD1	TRBJ1-1	TGTGCCAGCAGTGGACAGGAGGGCACTGAAGCTTTCTTT	CASSGQEGTEAFF
TRBV28	medium-sized	TRBD2	TRBJ2-3	TGTGCCACCTTCCCGGGACTAGCGGGATTACCCACAGATACGCAGTATTTT	CATFPGLAGLPTDTQYF
TRBV19	once	NA	TRBJ1-5	TGTGCCAGTCGGAACAGGGACGGCGACCCTTTCGACTATCAGCCCCAGCATTTT	CASRNRDGDPFDYQPQHF
TRBV9	medium-sized	TRBD1	TRBJ2-1	TGTGCCAGTAAGGGACAGGGGTACAATGAGCAGTTCTTC	CASKGQGYNEQFF
TRBV6-8	few	NA	TRBJ2-2	TGTGCCATCGGAAAAGACTCGAACACCGGGGAGCTGTTTTTT	CAIGKDSNTGELFF
TRBV6-8	NA	NA	TRBJ2-4	TGTGCCAGCAGTGCCGGGGAAGAGAAAAACATTCAGTACTTC	CASSAGEEKNIQYF
TRBV6-1	NA	NA	TRBJ1-1	TGTGCCAGCAGTGAAGTGGGGGAAAACACTGAAGCTTTCTTT	CASSEVGENTEAFF
TRBV9	NA	TRBD2	TRBJ2-4	TGTGCCAGCAGCTCGGGACTAGCGGACCCTGGGGGTCTGGAAAACATTCAGTACTTC	CASSSGLADPGGLENIQYF
TRBV11-3	medium-sized	TRBD1	TRBJ1-1	TGTGCCAGCACCGGGACAGCCCAAAGCACTGAAGCTTTCTTT	CASTGTAQSTEAFF
TRBV11-3	many	NA	TRBJ1-5	TGTGCCAGCAGCGGCAAAATCAGCTATCGCAATCAGCCCCAGCATTTT	CASSGKISYRNQPQHF
TRBV11-3	NA	TRBD1	TRBJ2-6	TGTGCCAGCAGCGTTATTTCAGGGGGCTCTGGGGCCAACGTCCTGACTTTC	CASSVISGGSGANVLTF
TRBV23-1	many	NA	TRBJ1-1	TGCGCCAGCAGATCGACCGAGAACACTGAAGCTTTCTTT	CASRSTENTEAFF
TRBV5-1	few	TRBD1	TRBJ2-5	TGCGCCAGCAGCTTGTGGGGACAGGGGGCGGAGACCCAGTACTTC	CASSLWGQGAETQYF
TRBV18	NA	NA	TRBJ1-2	TGTGCCAGCTCACCAGGGACGGACCACTATGGCTACACCTTC	CASSPGTDHYGYTF
TRBV11-3	medium-sized	TRBD1	TRBJ2-7	TGTGCCAGCAGCACCGGGACAGGGAGGAACTACGAGCAGTACTTC	CASSTGTGRNYEQYF
TRBV14	few	NA	TRBJ2-7	TGTGCCAGCAGCCAAGGAGGGACCGTCTGGTCCGAGCAGTACTTC	CASSQGGTVWSEQYF
TRBV11-3	medium-sized	NA	TRBJ1-1	TGTGCCAGCAGCGAAAACCGGGACCGACATCGTGAAGCTTTCTTT	CASSENRDRHREAFF
TRBV5-1	NA	NA	TRBJ2-5	TGCGCCAGCAGCTTAAATGCAGGCCAGGGAGAGACCCAGTACTTC	CASSLNAGQGETQYF
TRBV10-2	NA	TRBD2	TRBJ2-3	TGCGCCAGCAGTGACGAGGGAGGGGGCACAGATACGCAGTATTTT	CASSDEGGGTDTQYF
TRBV7-2	few	NA	TRBJ1-1	TGTGCCAGCAGCCTCCAGGCGGGGACTGAAGCTTTCTTT	CASSLQAGTEAFF
TRBV7-2	many	NA	TRBJ1-5	TGTGCCAGCAGTGGGGGGAGCAATCAGCCCCAGCATTTT	CASSGGSNQPQHF
TRBV6-8	NA	TRBD2	TRBJ2-1	TGTGCCAGCAGTCCGACGCATCTCGGACTAGCGGGACACAATGAGCAGTTCTTC	CASSPTHLGLAGHNEQFF
TRBV11-3	large	NA	TRBJ2-3	TGTGCCAGCAGCTTAGGCCCTATTACTAGCACAGATACGCAGTATTTT	CASSLGPITSTDTQYF
TRBV11-3	NA	NA	TRBJ1-3	TGTGCCAGCACCCTGACCGGGACCCAATCTGGAAACACCATATATTTT	CASTLTGTQSGNTIYF
TRBV25-1	few	NA	TRBJ1-2	TGTGCCAGCGGTACGGCAAACTATGGCTACACCTTC	CASGTANYGYTF